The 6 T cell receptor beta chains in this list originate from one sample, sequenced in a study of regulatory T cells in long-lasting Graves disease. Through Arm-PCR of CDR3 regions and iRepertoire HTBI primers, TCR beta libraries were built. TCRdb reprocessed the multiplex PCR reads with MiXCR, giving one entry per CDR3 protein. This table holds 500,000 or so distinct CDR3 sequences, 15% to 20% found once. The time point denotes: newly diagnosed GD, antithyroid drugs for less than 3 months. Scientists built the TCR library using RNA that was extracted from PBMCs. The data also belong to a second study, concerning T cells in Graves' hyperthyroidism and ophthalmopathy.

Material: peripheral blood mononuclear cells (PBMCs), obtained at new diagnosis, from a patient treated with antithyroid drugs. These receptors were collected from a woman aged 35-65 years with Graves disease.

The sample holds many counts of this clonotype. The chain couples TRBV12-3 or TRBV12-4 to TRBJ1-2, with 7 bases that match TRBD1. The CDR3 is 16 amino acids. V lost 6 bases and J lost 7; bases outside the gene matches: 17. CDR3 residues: CASRNRGTDRVRGYTF. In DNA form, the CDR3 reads TGTGCCAGCAGAAACAGAGGTACCGACAGGGTCCGTGGCTACACCTTC.

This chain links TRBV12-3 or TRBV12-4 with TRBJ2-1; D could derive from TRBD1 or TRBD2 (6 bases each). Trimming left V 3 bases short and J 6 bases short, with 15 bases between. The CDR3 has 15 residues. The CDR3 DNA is TGTGCCAGCAGTTTTAAGAGGGGGGTTTTCAATGAGCAGTTCTTC. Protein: CASSFKRGVFNEQFF.

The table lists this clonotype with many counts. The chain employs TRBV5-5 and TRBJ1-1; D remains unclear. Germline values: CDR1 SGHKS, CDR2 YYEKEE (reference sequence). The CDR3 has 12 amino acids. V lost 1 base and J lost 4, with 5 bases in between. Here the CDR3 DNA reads TGTGCCAGCAGCTTGAGCAGCACTGAAGCTTTCTTT. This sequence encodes CASSLSSTEAFF.

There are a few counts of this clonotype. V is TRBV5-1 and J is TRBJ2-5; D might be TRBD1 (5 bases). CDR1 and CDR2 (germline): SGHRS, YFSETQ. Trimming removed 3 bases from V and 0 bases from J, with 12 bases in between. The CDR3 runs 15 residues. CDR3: CASSSAGRDQETQYF. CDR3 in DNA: TGCGCCAGCAGCTCCGCTGGCAGGGACCAAGAGACCCAGTACTTC.

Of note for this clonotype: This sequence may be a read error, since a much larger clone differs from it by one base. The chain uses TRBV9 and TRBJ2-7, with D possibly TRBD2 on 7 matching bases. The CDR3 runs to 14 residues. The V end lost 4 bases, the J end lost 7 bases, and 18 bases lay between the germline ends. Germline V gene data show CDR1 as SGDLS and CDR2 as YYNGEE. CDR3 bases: TGTGCCAGCAGCCGAATGGGGGGGCAGAATGAGCAGTACTTC. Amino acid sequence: CASSRMGGQNEQYF.

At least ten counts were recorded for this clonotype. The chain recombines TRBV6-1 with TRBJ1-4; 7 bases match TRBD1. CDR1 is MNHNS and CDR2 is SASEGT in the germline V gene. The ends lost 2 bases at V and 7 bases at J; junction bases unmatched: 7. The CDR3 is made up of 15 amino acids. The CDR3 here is CASSEWKGAGEKLFF. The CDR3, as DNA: TGTGCCAGCAGTGAATGGAAGGGGGCAGGTGAAAAACTGTTTTTT.